This T cell receptor beta chain was sequenced for a study of beta chain features in type 1 diabetes. Germline lookup yields CDR1 LGHNA and CDR2 YSLEER. The J segment lost 4 bases and the V segment lost 0 bases, leaving 2 bases of the junction unmatched. This CDR3 spans 15 amino acids. In the case of this clone: Its antigen remains unknown.

The authors reverse transcribed all of the isolated RNA, so sequencing captured expressed TCRB transcripts. Reads from naive, central memory and regulatory T cell samples averaged approximately 3.4 million. The repertoire was sequenced with immunoSEQ multiplex PCR; TCRdb's copy has only in-frame clones and lacks some. This table has around 360,000 clones, roughly 12% appearing once. General study results and limits: For Type 1 diabetes patients, all four CD4+ subsets carried TCRB CDR3s that were moderately but significantly shorter. Sequencing the cDNA could make cells with high TCR expression show up more than they should. A closer apparent resemblance between naive, central memory and Treg TCRB repertoires was seen in patients than in healthy donors.

This TCR derives from a woman in her late teens or twenties with type 1 diabetes. The J gene is TRBJ2-7, the V gene TRBV4-3; TRBD2 matches 11 bases. The sample was naive CD4+ T cells from blood. This chain's CDR3 is CASSQDTSGSYEQYF. DNA for the CDR3: TGCGCCAGCAGCCAAGATACTAGCGGGAGTTACGAGCAGTACTTC.